These T cell receptor beta chains were read from a single sample in a study of shared clonotypes between healthy human individuals. Only in-frame clones appear in the TCRdb table, and some are missing; sequencing was by immunoSEQ multiplex PCR. The sample lists around 700,000 clones, about three quarters occurring once. Material for sequencing was memory CD4+ T cells sorted from blood. These receptors were taken from a woman in her 30s in good health. CDR3s include the opening cysteine and the closing phenylalanine or tryptophan. D genes are given only for firm matches. The size field is filled for only some rows; it gives once, few, many or a size class.

j_call v_call cdr3_length clone_size d_call cdr3_aa cdr3_nt
TRBJ2-1 TRBV6-6 15 - TRBD2 CASRPGTSFFNEQFF TGTGCCAGCAGGCCGGGGACTAGTTTCTTCAATGAGCAGTTCTTC
TRBJ1-5 TRBV18 13 - - CASSPGQDQPQHF TGTGCCAGCTCACCCGGTCAGGATCAGCCCCAGCATTTT
TRBJ1-1 TRBV5-1 15 - - CASSYGTLLNTEAFF TGCGCCAGCAGCTACGGGACACTACTAAACACTGAAGCTTTCTTT
TRBJ2-7 TRBV2 16 - TRBD1 CASSSLPGQGAYEQYF TGTGCCAGCAGTTCATTACCGGGACAGGGGGCCTACGAGCAGTACTTC
TRBJ1-2 TRBV29-1 14 - - CSVEDKGGVGGYTF TGCAGCGTTGAAGATAAGGGGGGTGTCGGCGGCTACACCTTC
TRBJ2-1 TRBV9 13 once - CASSEDPYNEQFF TGTGCCAGCAGCGAGGACCCGTACAATGAGCAGTTCTTC
TRBJ2-7 TRBV30 12 - - CAWDSDTYEQYF TGTGCCTGGGATTCGGACACCTACGAGCAGTACTTC
TRBJ1-1 TRBV4-2 14 - - CASSQGQKNTEAFF TGTGCCAGCAGCCAAGGACAGAAGAACACTGAAGCTTTCTTT
TRBJ2-3 TRBV19 15 - - CASSLSRGGTDTQYF TGTGCCAGTAGCCTCTCCAGGGGAGGGACAGATACGCAGTATTTT
TRBJ1-2 TRBV7-2 15 once - CASSLGFRTDYGYTF TGTGCCAGCAGCTTAGGGTTCAGAACGGACTATGGCTACACCTTC
TRBJ2-5 TRBV7-9 12 - TRBD1 CASGQAPESQYF TGTGCCAGCGGACAGGCACCAGAGTCCCAGTACTTC
TRBJ1-6 TRBV13 16 - - CASSLWAKPVNSPLHF TGTGCCAGCAGCTTATGGGCGAAGCCAGTTAATTCACCCCTCCACTTT
TRBJ2-3 TRBV29-1 13 - - CSVERDRGDTQYF TGCAGCGTTGAAAGGGACCGAGGAGATACGCAGTATTTT
TRBJ1-2 TRBV5-1 14 - TRBD1 CASSFDRVWEGYTF TGCGCCAGCAGCTTCGACAGGGTATGGGAGGGCTACACCTTC
TRBJ1-1 TRBV27 15 - - CASSWGAGMNTEAFF TGTGCCAGCAGTTGGGGGGCTGGGATGAACACTGAAGCTTTCTTT
TRBJ2-7 TRBV4-1 14 - - CASSHGGSGYEQYF TGCGCCAGCAGCCACGGGGGTAGTGGGTACGAGCAGTACTTC
TRBJ2-7 TRBV5-1 16 - - CASSLYRGDSSYEQYF TGCGCCAGCAGCTTGTATCGAGGGGATAGCTCCTACGAGCAGTACTTC
TRBJ2-2 TRBV4-2 18 once TRBD2 CASSHGTSGREDTGELFF TGTGCCAGCAGCCACGGGACTAGCGGGAGGGAGGACACAGGGGAGCTGTTTTTT
TRBJ2-7 TRBV6-5 15 - TRBD1 CASSPYFGQDYEQYF TGTGCCAGCAGCCCCTACTTTGGACAGGACTACGAGCAGTACTTC
TRBJ2-2 TRBV5-8 17 - - CASSLIFDSGNTGELFF TGTGCCAGCAGCTTAATTTTTGATAGCGGCAACACCGGGGAGCTGTTTTTT
TRBJ1-2 TRBV19 14 - TRBD1 CASRLDRGDYGYTF TGTGCCAGTAGACTGGACAGGGGTGACTATGGCTACACCTTC
TRBJ2-5 TRBV6-1 15 - - CASSELPRYQETQYF TGTGCCAGCAGTGAATTACCTAGGTACCAAGAGACCCAGTACTTC
TRBJ2-5 TRBV27 16 - TRBD2 CASRPGLADPQETQYF TGTGCCAGCAGACCTGGACTAGCGGATCCCCAAGAGACCCAGTACTTC
TRBJ1-5 TRBV28 14 few TRBD1 CASRDRVGGQPQHF TGTGCCAGCCGTGACAGGGTAGGTGGTCAGCCCCAGCATTTT
TRBJ1-1 TRBV11-3 13 few - CASSRQSNTEAFF TGTGCCAGCAGCCGACAATCCAACACTGAAGCTTTCTTT
TRBJ1-1 TRBV7-8 12 few - CASTPTEVGAFF TGTGCCAGCACGCCAACGGAGGTTGGAGCTTTCTTT
TRBJ2-7 TRBV19 14 few TRBD1 CASSRTGGRYEQYF TGTGCCAGTAGTAGGACAGGGGGACGCTACGAGCAGTACTTC
TRBJ2-5 TRBV6-5 14 - - CASRLHGSQETQYF TGTGCCAGCAGGCTTCACGGATCCCAAGAGACCCAGTACTTC